The rows below give T cell receptor beta chains drawn from one sample of a study of ipilimumab plus nivolumab after autologous stem cell transplantation. Sequencing used immunoSEQ multiplex PCR; TCRdb keeps in-frame clones, though not all of them. This sample has about 16,000 clones, with approximately 75% found just once. The specimen comprised PBMCs, sampled in a trial of ipilimumab plus nivolumab as post-transplant consolidation. These receptors were obtained from a male donor with diffuse large B-cell lymphoma. Each CDR3 is given without its conserved first and last residue. The D gene is left open where the match is weak.

CDR3 protein | J gene | V gene | D gene
ASSLGRRGRGELF | TRBJ2-2 | TRBV13 | -
ASSPPRTGGYEQY | TRBJ2-7 | TRBV18 | TRBD1
ASSLGGGGTEAF | TRBJ1-1 | TRBV5-6 | -
ASSPTSGRNVGELF | TRBJ2-2 | TRBV5-4 | TRBD2
AGRDTQGNYGYT | TRBJ1-2 | TRBV5-1 | TRBD1
ATKGGSQSPLH | TRBJ1-6 | TRBV6-5 | -
ASSLGQGASYT | TRBJ1-2 | TRBV5-1 | TRBD1
ASSGGQAATNEKLF | TRBJ1-4 | TRBV5-1 | TRBD1
ASSGYRTSGSSYEQY | TRBJ2-7 | TRBV7-9 | TRBD2
ASSLAGGRGTQY | TRBJ2-3 | TRBV7-8 | -
ASSPTRISVTSSGELF | TRBJ2-2 | TRBV18 | -
SVEGYTDTQY | TRBJ2-3 | TRBV29-1 | -
ASSQTGLGEQY | TRBJ2-7 | TRBV6-5 | -
ASSEGQGEQPQH | TRBJ1-5 | TRBV6-1 | TRBD1
ASSLDRGPYEQY | TRBJ2-7 | TRBV7-3 | TRBD1
ASSDGRLAF | TRBJ1-1 | TRBV6-1 | -
AWSVPGPRLGELF | TRBJ2-2 | TRBV30 | -
ASSEGFWADDGKDEKLF | TRBJ1-4 | TRBV2 | -
SVVGLGGSSSYNEQF | TRBJ2-1 | TRBV29-1 | -
AWSVRGAGGELF | TRBJ2-2 | TRBV30 | -
ASSQSIRRRDYEQY | TRBJ2-7 | TRBV16 | -
ASSPRRPEGTEAF | TRBJ1-1 | TRBV18 | -
ASSQGETATNYGYT | TRBJ1-2 | TRBV4-1 | -
ASTGDSGANVLT | TRBJ2-6 | TRBV2 | -
ASSYSGDYNEQF | TRBJ2-1 | TRBV4-3 | TRBD2
ASSGRDRFNYGYT | TRBJ1-2 | TRBV9 | -
AWSARDTDTQY | TRBJ2-3 | TRBV30 | -
ASGAETGSSPLH | TRBJ1-6 | TRBV6-1 | -
ASSQDNGRSSPLH | TRBJ1-6 | TRBV7-2 | -
ASSLAASEKLF | TRBJ1-4 | TRBV5-1 | -
ASRLLPGQGTTEAF | TRBJ1-1 | TRBV28 | TRBD1
ASSLTGTGDGADTQY | TRBJ2-3 | TRBV11-3 | TRBD1
ASSEWRQGYTEAF | TRBJ1-1 | TRBV10-1 | TRBD1
ASSQTSGEQF | TRBJ2-1 | TRBV6-1 | TRBD2
ASSLGTVEAF | TRBJ1-1 | TRBV5-6 | -
ASSQRTSGYSSYNEQF | TRBJ2-1 | TRBV4-2 | TRBD2
ATLRDTSPYNEQF | TRBJ2-1 | TRBV19 | -
ASSVFGDFRTQY | TRBJ2-5 | TRBV9 | -
ASSYKSSNYGYT | TRBJ1-2 | TRBV5-1 | -
ASSPSVINYGYT | TRBJ1-2 | TRBV18 | -
ASSERGGTDTQY | TRBJ2-3 | TRBV14 | -
ASSLDHVRRYNEQF | TRBJ2-1 | TRBV11-2 | -
ASSFTPNTGELF | TRBJ2-2 | TRBV5-4 | -
ASSRGTSREGETQY | TRBJ2-5 | TRBV5-1 | TRBD2
ASSGGGRTEAF | TRBJ1-1 | TRBV19 | -
ASSTRGLDTEAF | TRBJ1-1 | TRBV4-1 | -
ASSADRNTEAF | TRBJ1-1 | TRBV7-6 | -
ASSVGAGGANVLT | TRBJ2-6 | TRBV9 | -
ASRDGWETEAF | TRBJ1-1 | TRBV25-1 | -
ASSVGQSGNTIY | TRBJ1-3 | TRBV9 | -
ASSFLLEAGELF | TRBJ2-2 | TRBV11-3 | -
ASSQDNGRSSPLH | TRBJ1-6 | TRBV5-5 | -
ASSVGGLGYGYT | TRBJ1-2 | TRBV5-4 | -
ASSLTPAPGNTIY | TRBJ1-3 | TRBV7-2 | -